This is a list of T cell receptor beta chains from one sample in a study of blood T cell repertoires in COVID-19. Produced via immunoSEQ multiplex PCR; TCRdb's table is partial and in-frame only. The sample yields roughly 300,000 clones, more than 70% seen once. The sequencing input was peripheral blood. The source is a man in his late teens or twenties who had recovered from COVID-19. Both conserved end residues are part of each CDR3. The D gene is left open where the match is weak. Size is omitted from some rows. Given values are once, few, many or a class for expanded clones.

J,D,size,V,CDR3,DNA
TRBJ1-1,NA,NA,TRBV7-9,CASSLGSLNTEAFF,TGTGCCAGCAGCTTAGGTTCCTTGAACACTGAAGCTTTCTTT
TRBJ1-1,NA,NA,TRBV19,CASSRPGTEAFF,TGTGCCAGTAGTCGGCCAGGGACTGAAGCTTTCTTT
TRBJ2-7,TRBD1,NA,TRBV7-3,CASSSAQGVDEQYF,TGTGCCAGCAGCTCTGCCCAGGGGGTCGACGAGCAGTACTTC
TRBJ1-2,TRBD1,NA,TRBV5-1,CASSLLHGTGTIGYGYTF,TGCGCCAGCAGCTTATTGCACGGGACAGGGACTATTGGCTATGGCTACACCTTC
TRBJ1-1,NA,NA,TRBV7-6,CASSLKAIGTEAFF,TGTGCCAGCAGCTTAAAGGCCATCGGGACTGAAGCTTTCTTT
TRBJ2-3,TRBD1,NA,TRBV28,CASSLLGTGVDTQYF,TGTGCCAGCAGTTTATTAGGGACAGGGGTGGATACGCAGTATTTT
TRBJ1-2,TRBD1,NA,TRBV9,CASSQQGAAYGYTF,TGTGCCAGCAGCCAACAGGGGGCAGCTTATGGCTACACCTTC
TRBJ2-7,TRBD1,NA,TRBV7-2,CASSFDRGNYEQYF,TGTGCCAGCAGCTTCGACAGGGGAAACTACGAGCAGTACTTC
TRBJ2-7,NA,NA,TRBV6-5,CASSYSTTGSGYEQYF,TGTGCCAGCAGTTACTCGACAACGGGGTCGGGCTACGAGCAGTACTTC
TRBJ2-7,NA,NA,TRBV6-6,CASSYSSTAMDEQYF,TGTGCCAGCAGTTACAGTTCGACAGCGATGGACGAGCAGTACTTC
TRBJ2-5,NA,few,TRBV30,CAWRTGETQYF,TGTGCCTGGAGGACTGGAGAGACCCAGTACTTC
TRBJ2-7,TRBD1,NA,TRBV5-1,CASSLAEGTGRPYEQYF,TGCGCCAGCAGCTTGGCCGAGGGGACAGGGCGCCCCTACGAGCAGTACTTC
TRBJ2-1,NA,NA,TRBV7-9,CASITGIEQFF,TGTGCCAGTATCACAGGGATCGAGCAGTTCTTC
TRBJ2-7,NA,once,TRBV27,CASSQRTGYTYEQYF,TGTGCCAGCAGTCAACGGACGGGGTACACCTACGAGCAGTACTTC
TRBJ2-7,TRBD1,NA,TRBV6-5,CASRPGQGLYEQYF,TGTGCCAGCAGGCCGGGACAGGGACTCTACGAGCAGTACTTC
TRBJ1-3,NA,NA,TRBV6-2/TRBV6-3,CASSYVGRAGNTIYF,TGTGCCAGCAGTTACGTTGGCAGGGCTGGAAACACCATATATTTT
TRBJ2-7,TRBD1,NA,TRBV13,CASSAGTDFYEQYF,TGTGCCAGCAGCGCCGGGACAGACTTCTACGAGCAGTACTTC
TRBJ2-3,TRBD2,NA,TRBV5-6,CASSFLAGGGTDTQYF,TGTGCCAGCAGCTTTTTAGCGGGAGGGGGCACAGATACGCAGTATTTT
TRBJ2-1,NA,NA,TRBV6-5,CASTPRGYNEQFF,TGTGCCAGCACCCCCCGGGGGTACAATGAGCAGTTCTTC
TRBJ2-3,NA,NA,TRBV3-1/TRBV3-2,CASSARLVSDTQYF,TGTGCCAGCAGCGCCCGACTAGTTTCAGATACGCAGTATTTT
TRBJ1-6,TRBD1,NA,TRBV7-9,CASRGRTGDGNSPLHF,TGTGCCAGCAGGGGTAGGACAGGGGACGGAAATTCACCCCTCCACTTT
TRBJ1-6,TRBD1,NA,TRBV28,CASSPKTGTGYSPLHF,TGTGCCAGCAGCCCCAAGACCGGGACAGGGTATTCACCCCTCCACTTT
TRBJ1-1,NA,NA,TRBV7-8,CASSGLNTEAFF,TGTGCCAGCAGCGGCTTGAACACTGAAGCTTTCTTT
TRBJ2-3,NA,NA,TRBV18,CASSHSSSDTQYF,TGTGCCAGCTCTCATTCGAGTAGTGATACGCAGTATTTT
TRBJ2-7,NA,once,TRBV4-1,CASSQEGGEQYF,TGCGCCAGCAGCCAAGAGGGGGGCGAGCAGTACTTC
TRBJ1-4,NA,NA,TRBV5-5,CASSLQRAAEKLFF,TGTGCCAGCAGCCTCCAGAGGGCAGCGGAAAAACTGTTTTTT
TRBJ1-1,TRBD1,NA,TRBV15,CATLRTGEMNTEAFF,TGTGCCACCTTAAGGACAGGGGAAATGAACACTGAAGCTTTCTTT
TRBJ2-1,TRBD2,NA,TRBV10-3,CAISESRGGAPYNEQFF,TGTGCCATCAGTGAGTCTCGCGGGGGGGCCCCCTACAATGAGCAGTTCTTC
TRBJ1-1,NA,NA,TRBV12-1,CASSFVQGEPNTEAFF,TGTGCCAGCAGCTTTGTACAGGGGGAGCCGAACACTGAAGCTTTCTTT
TRBJ2-7,NA,NA,TRBV10-3,CAIRAGGAIYEQYF,TGTGCCATCAGGGCAGGAGGGGCCATATACGAGCAGTACTTC
TRBJ2-1,TRBD2,NA,TRBV5-4,CASSLDSGAYNEQFF,TGTGCCAGCAGCTTGGATAGCGGGGCCTACAATGAGCAGTTCTTC
TRBJ1-5,NA,once,TRBV7-2,CASSSYTGRSNQPQHF,TGTGCCAGCAGCTCCTACACGGGGAGGAGCAATCAGCCCCAGCATTTT
TRBJ1-4,TRBD1,NA,TRBV5-1,CASSLGGGGFNEKLFF,TGCGCCAGCAGCCTAGGAGGGGGCGGGTTTAATGAAAAACTGTTTTTT
TRBJ2-3,TRBD2,NA,TRBV7-9,CASSLREVGTDTQYF,TGTGCCAGCAGCTTACGGGAGGTTGGCACAGATACGCAGTATTTT
TRBJ2-7,TRBD1,NA,TRBV19,CASSMAGGPIYEQYF,TGTGCCAGTAGTATGGCAGGGGGCCCAATCTACGAGCAGTACTTC
TRBJ2-2,TRBD1,NA,TRBV10-1,CASSQRDRGRTGELFF,TGCGCCAGCAGCCAAAGAGACAGGGGACGCACCGGGGAGCTGTTTTTT
TRBJ2-7,NA,NA,TRBV19,CASREADHTYEQYF,TGTGCCAGTAGGGAGGCGGACCATACCTACGAGCAGTACTTC
TRBJ2-2,NA,NA,TRBV13,CASSLADSRSGELFF,TGTGCCAGCAGCCTTGCCGACAGTCGGTCCGGGGAGCTGTTTTTT
TRBJ2-5,TRBD1,NA,TRBV5-1,CASSLETGLTETQYF,TGCGCCAGCAGCTTGGAGACAGGGCTTACGGAGACCCAGTACTTC
TRBJ2-3,TRBD1,NA,TRBV18,CASSPPGGESTDTQYF,TGTGCCAGCTCACCACCAGGGGGCGAGAGTACAGATACGCAGTATTTT
TRBJ1-3,NA,NA,TRBV29-1,CSVWGRGRGGKNTIYF,TGCAGCGTGTGGGGGAGAGGGAGGGGAGGTAAGAACACCATATATTTT
TRBJ2-3,TRBD2,once,TRBV7-8,CASSLESRAGADTQYF,TGTGCCAGCAGCTTAGAGAGTAGGGCGGGAGCAGATACGCAGTATTTT